Below are 11 T cell receptor beta chains sequenced from a single sample in a study of blood T cell repertoires in COVID-19. The data were produced by immunoSEQ multiplex PCR, yet TCRdb's version contains in-frame clones alone and is incomplete. The sample has more than 100,000 clones; around 89% are singletons. Sequencing was carried out using peripheral blood. The receptors derive from a man aged 45 to 65 with active or convalescent COVID-19.

The sample holds one count of this clone. The J gene is TRBJ1-3, the V gene TRBV12-5; 10 positions agree with TRBD1. Germline CDR1 and CDR2: LGHNT and FRNRAP. Trimming removed 1 base from V and 0 bases from J; junction bases left unmatched: 0. The CDR3 loop spans 16 amino acids. CDR3 nucleotides: TGTGCTAGTGGTTTGGGACAGGGGGCCTCTGGAAACACCATATATTTT. It is translated as CASGLGQGASGNTIYF.

This sequence joins TRBV15 and TRBJ1-3; tentatively, D is TRBD1 (6 bases). The CDR3 extends over 18 amino acids. Germline CDR1 reads LNHNV; CDR2 reads YYDKDF (reference sequence). V was cut by 0 bases and J by 0 bases, with 15 bases left in between. The CDR3 coding sequence is TGTGCCACCAGCAGAGATTCGGACAGCAGAGACTCTGGAAACACCATATATTTT. It translates to CATSRDSDSRDSGNTIYF.

This clone was observed once. V is TRBV6-5 and J is TRBJ1-5; TRBD1 might be the D (5 bases). CDR1 MNHEY and CDR2 SVGAGI come from the germline V gene. Trimming shortened V by 5 bases and J by 4 bases, and 6 bases separated the two germline ends. The CDR3 covers 12 residues. CDR3 sequence (DNA): TGTGCCAGCAGTACAGGTAATCAGCCCCAGCATTTT. Amino acid sequence: CASSTGNQPQHF.

The V and J genes are TRBV2 and TRBJ2-7; the match to TRBD1 covers 8 bases. The CDR3 contains 12 residues. Germline loops: CDR1 SNHLY, CDR2 FYNNEI. V was pared by 6 bases and J by 6 bases, with 4 bases of the junction left unmatched. CDR3 DNA sequence: TGTGCCAGCAGGCAGACAGGGGCCGAGCAGTACTTC. The encoded protein is CASRQTGAEQYF.

The chain recombines TRBV5-1 with TRBJ1-2; 7 bases map to TRBD1. Germline CDR1 reads SGHRS; CDR2 reads YFSETQ. This CDR3 has 15 residues. V lost 0 bases to trimming and J lost 6 bases; unmatched junction nucleotides: 8. The CDR3 bases are TGCGCCAGCAGCTTGGCCGGAACGACAGGGAATGGCTACACCTTC. This gives the protein CASSLAGTTGNGYTF.

The chain uses TRBV3-1 (or the pseudogene TRBV3-2) and TRBJ2-5; a weak D match, TRBD2 (6 bases). Germline assignment: CDR1 LGHDT and CDR2 YNNKEL (reference sequence). Trimming removed 4 bases from V and 2 bases from J, with 17 bases in between. The CDR3 spans 16 residues. CDR3 DNA sequence: TGTGCCAGCAGCCCCCTCAGAGCGGGCCTACAAGAGACCCAGTACTTC. It codes for CASSPLRAGLQETQYF.

The chain uses TRBV28 and TRBJ2-7; 11 positions match TRBD1. The V segment lost 1 base and the J segment 5 bases; nucleotides outside the gene matches: 10. This CDR3 comprises 17 residues. Germline CDR1 and CDR2: MDHEN and SYDVKM. CDR3 DNA: TGTGCCAGCAGTTTATCGGGACAGGGGGTACCGGGGGACGAGCAGTACTTC. Amino acid sequence: CASSLSGQGVPGDEQYF.

The genes are TRBV19 and TRBJ1-6, with 8 positions matching TRBD1. The CDR3 is made up of 17 amino acids. Per germline, CDR1 LNHDA and CDR2 SQIVND (reference sequence). J was trimmed by 5 bases and V by 6 bases; bases with no gene match: 12. This chain's CDR3 is CASSDTYWTGNNSPLHF. The CDR3 DNA is TGTGCCAGTAGCGATACGTATTGGACAGGGAATAATTCACCCCTCCACTTT.

A few counts support this clone. The chain has TRBV18 and TRBJ1-4, with no clear D. Germline V gene data show CDR1 as KGHSH and CDR2 as LQKENI. This CDR3 region has 13 residues. V was shortened by 1 base and J by 4 bases, with 4 bases between the two germline ends. The CDR3 sequence is CASSPQSNEKLFF. The DNA of the CDR3 is TGTGCCAGCTCACCACAGAGTAATGAAAAACTGTTTTTT.

The chain recombines TRBV10-3 with TRBJ2-5, with D tentatively TRBD1 (5 bases). Trimming stripped 0 bases from V and 2 bases from J, with 10 bases between. In germline, CDR1 is ENHRY, CDR2 SYGVKD. The CDR3 is 15 residues long. In DNA form, the CDR3 reads TGTGCCATCAGTGAGTCGACTCAGGGACAAGAGACCCAGTACTTC. Encoded protein: CAISESTQGQETQYF.

J is TRBJ1-5 and V is TRBV30; 9 bases align to TRBD1. J was trimmed by 5 bases and V by 3 bases; bases with no gene match: 5. The CDR3 extends over 14 amino acids. Germline-derived CDR1 and CDR2 are GTSNPN and SVGIG (reference sequence). The CDR3, as DNA: TGTGCCTGGAGGCCACAGGGGGCTTATCAGCCCCAGCATTTT. Its protein is CAWRPQGAYQPQHF. The complete variable domain, with remaining parts taken from reference TRBV30 and TRBJ1-5, reads SQTIHQWPATLVQPVGSPLSLECTVEGTSNPNLYWYRQAAGRGLQLLFYSVGIGQISSEVPQNLSASRPQDRQFILSSKKLLLSDSGFYLCAWRPQGAYQPQHFGDGTRLSIL.